Listed below are T cell receptor beta chains from one sample, sequenced in a study of glioma-infiltrating T cells. TCRdb used MiXCR to reprocess the multiplex PCR reads, holding one entry per CDR3 protein. The sample has about 130,000 distinct CDR3 sequences, approximately 26% seen once. The sequencing sample was made of glioma tissue, nonneoplastic brain tissue, or PBMCs (not recorded which). Source of these receptors: a human donor with low-grade glioma or glioblastoma, undergoing nonglioma brain surgery, or in good health (not recorded which). Both conserved end residues are part of each CDR3. The D gene is left open where the match is weak. Only part of the rows carry a size: once, few, many, or a class if the clone is expanded.

NA	TRBV6-4	NA	TRBJ1-3	15	CASSDSRGCGNTIYF	TGTGCCAGCAGTGACTCAAGGGGGTGCGGAAACACCATATATTTT
NA	TRBV19	few	TRBJ1-1	13	CASNTNWDTEAFF	TGTGCCAGTAATACCAATTGGGACACTGAAGCTTTCTTT
NA	TRBV3-1	few	TRBJ1-5	15	CASSQDLGSNQPQHF	TGTGCCAGCAGCCAAGATTTGGGTAGCAATCAGCCCCAGCATTTT
NA	TRBV11-2	few	TRBJ1-1	12	CASSLSRVEAFF	TGTGCCAGCAGCTTATCCAGGGTTGAAGCTTTCTTT
NA	TRBV4-2	few	TRBJ1-1	15	CASSQEEGSNTEAFF	TGTGCCAGCAGCCAAGAGGAGGGGTCAAACACTGAAGCTTTCTTT
NA	TRBV7-2	few	TRBJ2-5	15	CASSLVRPYQETQYF	TGTGCCAGCAGCTTAGTCAGGCCTTACCAAGAGACCCAGTACTTC
NA	TRBV7-9	few	TRBJ2-5	14	CASSHKEGEETQYF	TGTGCCAGCAGCCACAAGGAGGGGGAAGAGACCCAGTACTTC
NA	TRBV19	few	TRBJ2-3	14	CASKIRASTDTQYF	TGTGCCAGTAAGATTAGGGCGAGCACAGATACGCAGTATTTT
NA	TRBV20-1	few	TRBJ1-2	16	CSARDYGQERHIGYTF	TGCAGTGCTAGAGACTACGGACAAGAACGTCATATTGGCTACACCTTC
TRBD1	TRBV10-3	NA	TRBJ1-1	15	CAIRPRGGSSAEAFF	TGTGCCATCAGACCCAGGGGGGGGAGTTCGGCTGAAGCTTTCTTT
TRBD1	TRBV4-1	few	TRBJ2-1	14	CASAPGQGFDEQFF	TGCGCCAGCGCCCCGGGACAGGGCTTCGATGAGCAGTTCTTC
NA	TRBV27	many	TRBJ1-1	14	CASSPRAGNTEAFF	TGTGCCAGCAGTCCCCGGGCGGGTAACACTGAAGCTTTCTTT
NA	TRBV6-1	many	TRBJ1-1	15	CASSQLFQGSTEAFF	TGTGCCAGCAGTCAACTCTTCCAGGGGTCGACTGAAGCTTTCTTT
TRBD1	TRBV20-1	NA	TRBJ1-3	15	CSAWDRHKGGNTIYF	TGCAGTGCCTGGGACAGACATAAAGGTGGAAACACCATATATTTT
TRBD1	TRBV5-1	NA	TRBJ1-6	13	CASGRGQSEPLHF	TGCGCCAGCGGCAGGGGACAGTCCGAACCCCTCCACTTT